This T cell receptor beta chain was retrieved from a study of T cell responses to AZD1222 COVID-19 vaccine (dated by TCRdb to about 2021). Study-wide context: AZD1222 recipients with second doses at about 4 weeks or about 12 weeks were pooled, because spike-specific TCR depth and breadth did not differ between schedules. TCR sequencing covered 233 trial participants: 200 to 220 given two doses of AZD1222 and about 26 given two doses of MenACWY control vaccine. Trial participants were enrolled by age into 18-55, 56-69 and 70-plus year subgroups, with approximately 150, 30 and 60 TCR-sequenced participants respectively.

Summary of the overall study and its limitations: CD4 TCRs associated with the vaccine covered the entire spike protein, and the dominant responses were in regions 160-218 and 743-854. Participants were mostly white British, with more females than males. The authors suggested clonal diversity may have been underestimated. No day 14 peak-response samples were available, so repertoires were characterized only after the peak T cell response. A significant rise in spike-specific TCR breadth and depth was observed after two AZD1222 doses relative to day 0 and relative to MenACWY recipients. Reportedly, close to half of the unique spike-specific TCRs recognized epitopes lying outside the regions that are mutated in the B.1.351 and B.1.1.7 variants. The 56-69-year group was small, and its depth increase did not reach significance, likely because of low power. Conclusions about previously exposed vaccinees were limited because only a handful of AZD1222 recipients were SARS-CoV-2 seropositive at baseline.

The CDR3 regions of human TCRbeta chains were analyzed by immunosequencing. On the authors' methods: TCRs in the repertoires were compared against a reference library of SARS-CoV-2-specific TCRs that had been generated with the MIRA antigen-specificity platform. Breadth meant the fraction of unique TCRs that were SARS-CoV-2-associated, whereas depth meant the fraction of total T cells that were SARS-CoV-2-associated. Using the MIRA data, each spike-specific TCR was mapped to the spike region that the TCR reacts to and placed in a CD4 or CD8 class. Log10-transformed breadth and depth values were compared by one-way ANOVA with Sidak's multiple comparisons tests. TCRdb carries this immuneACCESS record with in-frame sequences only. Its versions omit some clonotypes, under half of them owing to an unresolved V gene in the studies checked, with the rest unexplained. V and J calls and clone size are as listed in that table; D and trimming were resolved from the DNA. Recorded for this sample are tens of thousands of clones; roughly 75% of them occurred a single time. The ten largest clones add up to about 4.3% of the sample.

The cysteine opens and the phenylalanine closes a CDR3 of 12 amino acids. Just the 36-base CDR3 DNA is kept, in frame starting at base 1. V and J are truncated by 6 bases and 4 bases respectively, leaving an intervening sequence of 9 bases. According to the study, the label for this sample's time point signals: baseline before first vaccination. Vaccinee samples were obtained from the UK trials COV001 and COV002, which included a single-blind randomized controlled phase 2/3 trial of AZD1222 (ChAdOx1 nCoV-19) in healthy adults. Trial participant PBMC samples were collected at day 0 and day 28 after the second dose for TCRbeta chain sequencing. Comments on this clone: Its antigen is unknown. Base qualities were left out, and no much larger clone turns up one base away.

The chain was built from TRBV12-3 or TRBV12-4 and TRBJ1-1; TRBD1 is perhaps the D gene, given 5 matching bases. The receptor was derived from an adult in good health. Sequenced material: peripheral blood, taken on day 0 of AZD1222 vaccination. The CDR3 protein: CASSLRVTEAFF. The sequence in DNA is TGTGCCAGCAGCCTCAGGGTCACTGAAGCTTTCTTT.